This T cell receptor beta chain was found in a study of early T cells in non-severe SARS-CoV-2 infection. There are many counts of this clonotype. Molecules of cDNA were individually given unique molecular identifiers that were attached to them. TCRdb recomputed calls from the 5' RACE reads with MiXCR, one row per CDR3 protein. The sample holds 25,000 to 40,000 distinct CDR3 sequences, roughly 5% seen once. The length of the CDR3 is 12 residues. Germline loops: CDR1 LNHDA, CDR2 SQIVND (reference sequence). Trimming pared 3 bases from V and 3 bases from J, leaving 6 bases between. The TCR sequence derives from an adult who was a healthcare worker with PCR-confirmed SARS-CoV-2 infection or an uninfected control (not recorded which). Sequencing was carried out using whole blood. V and J are TRBV19 and TRBJ2-7, with D maybe TRBD2 (6 bases). This chain's CDR3 is CASSIGGYEQYF. Here the CDR3 DNA reads TGTGCCAGTAGTATCGGGGGCTACGAGCAGTACTTC.